The rows below give T cell receptor beta chains drawn from one sample of a study of beta chain features in type 1 diabetes. The data were produced by immunoSEQ multiplex PCR, yet TCRdb's version contains in-frame clones alone and is incomplete. Here the sample spans some 270,000 clones, roughly 8% being singletons. The sample consisted of central memory CD4+ T cells from blood. These receptors were taken from a woman younger than 35 in good health. CDR3s include the opening cysteine and the closing phenylalanine or tryptophan. Fields, in order: V gene, clone size, J gene, D gene, CDR3 DNA, CDR3 protein. The D gene is left open where the match is weak. Clone size, where shown, is once, few, many, or a class for clones that have expanded.

>TRBV12-5|-|TRBJ1-1|-
TGTGCTAGTGGTTTAAGACCTTACACTGAAGCTTTCTTT
CASGLRPYTEAFF
>TRBV4-1|-|TRBJ1-2|TRBD1
TGCGCCAGCAGCCCGGGACAGGTAGAACGTTATGGCTACACCTTC
CASSPGQVERYGYTF
>TRBV7-9|-|TRBJ2-3|-
TGTGCCAGCAGCTTTTCGGGTACGGGGGCAGATACGCAGTATTTT
CASSFSGTGADTQYF
>TRBV20-1|-|TRBJ1-4|-
TGCAGTGCGTTTAGCGAAAAACTGTTTTTT
CSAFSEKLFF
>TRBV10-3|many|TRBJ2-6|-
TGTGCCATCAGGGACACAGCTGGGGCCAACGTCCTGACTTTC
CAIRDTAGANVLTF
>TRBV27|many|TRBJ1-1|TRBD1
TGTGCCAGCATGCGGGACAGGGGCACTGAAGCTTTCTTT
CASMRDRGTEAFF
>TRBV2|few|TRBJ1-5|-
TGTGCCAGCAGTGAAGAGGTTAATCAGCCCCAGCATTTT
CASSEEVNQPQHF
>TRBV10-3|-|TRBJ1-2|-
TGTGCCATCAGTGAGTTTTCGGACAGCAAGGGTGGCTACACCTTC
CAISEFSDSKGGYTF
>TRBV2|-|TRBJ2-6|TRBD1
TGTGCCAGCCGACAGGGGAACTCTGGGGCCAACGTCCTGACTTTC
CASRQGNSGANVLTF
>TRBV4-1|-|TRBJ2-5|TRBD1
TGCGCCAGCAGCAGAACAGGGGGAGGTGGTTGGGAGACCCAGTACTTC
CASSRTGGGGWETQYF
>TRBV29-1|many|TRBJ2-1|-
TGCAGCGTTGAAGAACCCCCTAGCGAGGCGCAGTTCTTC
CSVEEPPSEAQFF
>TRBV7-8|few|TRBJ1-2|-
TGTGCCAGCAGCTTAGGCGGGACGTCTGGCTACACCTTC
CASSLGGTSGYTF
>TRBV20-1|-|TRBJ2-1|-
TGCAGTGCCCCTTGGGGGGATGAGCAGTTCTTC
CSAPWGDEQFF
>TRBV2|few|TRBJ1-5|TRBD1
TGTGCCAGCAGTGCAACAGGGGTTAATCAGCCCCAGCATTTT
CASSATGVNQPQHF
>TRBV14|few|TRBJ2-1|-
TGTGCCAGCAGCCAAGATTTAGGCATACTAGCCGGCCATGAGCAGTTCTTC
CASSQDLGILAGHEQFF
>TRBV29-1|many|TRBJ2-3|-
TGCAGCGTTGAAGGCTCGGGGGTTTTCGGGACAGATACGCAGTATTTT
CSVEGSGVFGTDTQYF
>TRBV2|few|TRBJ2-7|TRBD1
TGTGCCAGCAGCCGGGACAGCTACGAGCAGTACTTC
CASSRDSYEQYF
>TRBV5-6|-|TRBJ1-3|-
TGTGCCAGCGAGGTCGGGGAAACTGGAAACACCATATATTTT
CASEVGETGNTIYF
>TRBV28|many|TRBJ2-6|-
TGTGCCAGCAGAGAGTCCATCACTGGGGCCAACGTCCTGACTTTC
CASRESITGANVLTF
>TRBV25-1|-|TRBJ2-1|-
TGTGCCAGCAGTGAATCAGAGGAGGGGAGGAATGAGCAGTTCTTC
CASSESEEGRNEQFF
>TRBV19|-|TRBJ2-7|-
TGTGCCAGTAGTATAGAGGGGCCTGGCTGGGAGAAGGGGTCCTACGAGCAGTACTTC
CASSIEGPGWEKGSYEQYF
>TRBV30|few|TRBJ2-3|-
TGTGCCTGGAGTGTACGGCGAGGTGATACGCAGTATTTT
CAWSVRRGDTQYF
>TRBV6-6|few|TRBJ2-1|-
TGTGCCAGCAAACGATTTTCCTACAATGAGCAGTTCTTC
CASKRFSYNEQFF
>TRBV7-9|-|TRBJ1-2|-
TGTGCCAGCAGCTTCAATGGAAACTATGGCTACACCTTC
CASSFNGNYGYTF
>TRBV5-1|few|TRBJ1-3|-
TGCGCCAGCAGCCCTGGGACGGGAGCTGGAAACACCATATATTTT
CASSPGTGAGNTIYF
>TRBV5-6|-|TRBJ1-2|-
TGTGCCAGCAGCTTGGAGTTGGGAAGCTATGGCTACACCTTC
CASSLELGSYGYTF
>TRBV11-1|few|TRBJ2-6|TRBD2
TGTGCCAGCAGATCCCTAGCGGGAGTCTCCGGGGCCAACGTCCTGACTTTC
CASRSLAGVSGANVLTF
>TRBV5-7|-|TRBJ2-5|TRBD2
TGTGCCAGCAGCTTGTGGGTTCGAGAGGGGAGGGTAAAAGAGACCCAGTACTTC
CASSLWVREGRVKETQYF
>TRBV28|many|TRBJ2-4|TRBD2
TGTGCCAGCAGTTTAGGGGGGGAAGCCAAAAACATTCAGTACTTC
CASSLGGEAKNIQYF
>TRBV6-5|-|TRBJ1-1|-
TGTGCCAGCAGTTACGACGGGGGCACTGAAGCTTTCTTT
CASSYDGGTEAFF
>TRBV4-3|few|TRBJ2-1|-
TGCGCCAGCAGCCAACGACCCTCTAACGTTGGGGGGCTCCTGGGCAATGAGCAGTTCTTC
CASSQRPSNVGGLLGNEQFF
>TRBV7-2|-|TRBJ1-1|TRBD1
TGTGCCAGCAGCCCGCGACAGGGGCCGAACACTGAAGCTTTCTTT
CASSPRQGPNTEAFF
>TRBV7-3|few|TRBJ2-3|TRBD2
TGTGCCAGCAGCTTAGAGTATAGCGGGGGTTTTACAGATACGCAGTATTTT
CASSLEYSGGFTDTQYF
>TRBV27|-|TRBJ1-2|TRBD1
TGTGCCAGCAGTTTTGACAGGGGAGGTGGCTACACCTTC
CASSFDRGGGYTF
>TRBV7-2|few|TRBJ2-2|TRBD1
TGTGCCAGCAGCCTCCTTTGGCAGGGGGCAGGCACCGGGGAGCTGTTTTTT
CASSLLWQGAGTGELFF
>TRBV7-2|-|TRBJ1-1|-
TGTGCCAGCAGCTTAGTCGCGGGGGCGGGGAACACTGAAGCTTTCTTT
CASSLVAGAGNTEAFF
>TRBV10-3|many|TRBJ2-3|-
TGTGCCATCAGTGAGGCCCTACTAACAGTGGGAACGGGCACAGATACGCAGTATTTT
CAISEALLTVGTGTDTQYF
>TRBV5-6|-|TRBJ1-5|TRBD1
TGTGCCAGCAGCTTTACAGCGACAGGGACTAATCAGCCCCAGCATTTT
CASSFTATGTNQPQHF
>TRBV7-9|few|TRBJ2-5|TRBD2
TGTGCCAGCAGCTTACCTCGACTAGCGGGTTCCACGGAGACCCAGTACTTC
CASSLPRLAGSTETQYF
>TRBV5-1|few|TRBJ1-2|-
TGCGCCAGCAGCTTAGGGGGAAACGGTGGCTACACCTTC
CASSLGGNGGYTF
>TRBV25-1|few|TRBJ2-5|-
TGTGCCAGCAGTGAATCGGTGGTGGGAGAGACCCAGTACTTC
CASSESVVGETQYF
>TRBV9|few|TRBJ1-2|-
TGTGCCAGCAGCGTTTCGCCTGCGGGGGGAGGAGGCTACACCTTC
CASSVSPAGGGGYTF
>TRBV29-1|many|TRBJ2-2|-
TGCAGCGCCAGGGACTTGCCCGGGGAGCTGTTTTTT
CSARDLPGELFF
>TRBV28|-|TRBJ2-2|-
TGTGCCAGCAGGTTGAGGGGAGGCAGGGCGAACACCGGGGAGCTGTTTTTT
CASRLRGGRANTGELFF
>TRBV2|few|TRBJ2-2|-
TGTGCCAGCAGTGAAAGGCCGGAGCTGTTTTTT
CASSERPELFF
>TRBV2|-|TRBJ1-2|-
TGTGCCAGCAGTGCTCTGGGGGCCTATGGCTACACCTTC
CASSALGAYGYTF
>TRBV19|few|TRBJ1-1|-
TGTGCCAGTACGACCGGGACACTGAACACTGAAGCTTTCTTT
CASTTGTLNTEAFF
>TRBV7-3|-|TRBJ2-2|-
TGTGCCAGCAGCTTAACCCCACAGGGCGGTTCGACCGGGGAGCTGTTTTTT
CASSLTPQGGSTGELFF
>TRBV6-5|few|TRBJ1-2|TRBD1
TGTGCCAGCAGTTACTCTGGGACAGGAGCCGATGGCTACACCTTC
CASSYSGTGADGYTF
>TRBV6-1|few|TRBJ2-1|TRBD1
TGTGCCAGCAGTGACCGGGACAGGGGAGAGCAGTTCTTC
CASSDRDRGEQFF
>TRBV7-3|many|TRBJ2-5|TRBD1
TGTGCCAGCAGCATGACAGGGACGGAGACCCAGTACTTC
CASSMTGTETQYF
>TRBV6-5|few|TRBJ1-2|-
TGTGCCAGCGCACGGGAGGGAAGTAGAGGCTACACCTTC
CASAREGSRGYTF
>TRBV20-1|-|TRBJ2-1|-
TGCAGTGCTAGAGAACAGGCTGAGCAGTTCTTC
CSAREQAEQFF
>TRBV7-2|-|TRBJ2-5|-
TGTGCCAGCAGCTGGGAATCAGAGACCCAGTACTTC
CASSWESETQYF
>TRBV7-2|-|TRBJ2-2|-
TGTGCCAGCAGCTTAGGTCGGAACACCGGGGAGCTGTTTTTT
CASSLGRNTGELFF
>TRBV7-6|few|TRBJ1-1|-
TGTGCCAGCAGCTCAATAGGGAACACTGAAGCTTTCTTT
CASSSIGNTEAFF
>TRBV5-4|-|TRBJ1-6|TRBD1
TGTGCCAGCAGCTTAGGACAGGGAGGCGCCTATAATTCACCCCTCCACTTT
CASSLGQGGAYNSPLHF
>TRBV7-2|few|TRBJ2-2|TRBD1
TGTGCCCAAGGGACAGGGAGGGCCGGGGAGCTGTTTTTT
CAQGTGRAGELFF
>TRBV18|-|TRBJ2-5|-
TGTGCCAGCTCGCCAGAACAAGAGACCCAGTACTTC
CASSPEQETQYF